Included here is one TCR beta chain sequence, with context. The antigen is undetermined. Clones were sequenced by immunoSEQ multiplex PCR, and TCRdb holds only the in-frame ones, with some missing. The sample contains under 55,000 clones, 80% of which appear only once. The entry originates in a study of memory CD4+ T cells and cytomegalovirus serostatus. Study-level results: The CMV-associated TCR signature appears largely within the CD4+ memory repertoire.

The sort gate was single viable CD3+CD4+CD8-CD45RO+ cells for memory CD4+ T cells. CDR3 length: 15 residues. Germline V gene sequence: CDR1 SNHLY, CDR2 FYNNEI. V dropped 4 bases and J dropped 6 bases, with 18 bases sitting between them. Sequencing was performed on memory CD4+ T cells from blood. This sequence joins TRBV2 and TRBJ1-2; a possible D gene is TRBD1 (5 bases). This TCR was sampled from an adult in good health and CMV-seropositive. CDR3 amino acids: CASSVRTIGEDGYTF. In DNA, the CDR3 is TGTGCCAGCAGTGTACGGACAATTGGCGAAGATGGCTACACCTTC.